This T cell receptor (beta chain) stems from a study of blood T cell repertoires in COVID-19. About the study: COVID-19 samples from acute and convalescent phases originated in the United States, Italy and Spain.

This CDR3 spans 18 amino acids. Trimming removed 2 bases at V and 0 bases at J, with 15 bases between. Germline-derived CDR1 and CDR2 are SGHNT and YYREEE (reference sequence). Per the study methods: Quantification of nucleated cells was approximated via reference gene primer amplification. The assay was immunoSEQ multiplex PCR, and TCRdb's table has in-frame clones only and misses some. V and J calls and clone size follow that table, whereas D and trimming were derived from the DNA. The table includes about 68,000 clones, about 80% detected once. The gene calls are TRBV5-4 and TRBJ2-6; tentatively, D is TRBD2 (6 bases). The origin of this receptor is a human donor in a cohort sampled during active COVID-19. The specimen was peripheral blood. CDR3 bases: TGTGCCAGCAGCTTAGGAAGGGGAGGAGGCTCTGGGGCCAACGTCCTGACTTTC. As protein: CASSLGRGGGSGANVLTF.